These T cell receptor beta chains were read from a single sample in a study of regulatory T cells in long-lasting Graves disease. Each CDR3 protein is one row after TCRdb ran MiXCR on the multiplex PCR reads. This table has roughly 220,000 distinct CDR3 sequences, approximately 16% appearing once. The specimen comprised peripheral blood mononuclear cells (PBMCs), sampled at new diagnosis, from a patient treated with antithyroid drugs. The source of these receptors is a female donor with Graves disease. The CDR3 runs from the conserved cysteine through the conserved F or W. A D gene is named only where the DNA matches it firmly. Clone size appears in some rows only: once, few, many, or a class for an expanded clone.

CDR3aa	CDR3nt	v_gene	d_gene	abundance	j_gene
CASSVYGTPSTDTQYF	TGTGCCAGCAGCGTATACGGGACCCCTAGCACAGATACGCAGTATTTT	TRBV9	-	-	TRBJ2-3
CASSDPPGQFSYEQYF	TGTGCCAGCAGCGACCCCCCTGGACAGTTTTCCTACGAGCAGTACTTC	TRBV2	-	many	TRBJ2-7
CASSLFQAGGGGDTQYF	TGTGCCAGCAGCTTATTCCAGGCGGGAGGAGGAGGGGATACGCAGTATTTT	TRBV7-6	TRBD2	many	TRBJ2-3
CASSLGQGLHGYTF	TGCGCCAGCAGCTTAGGGCAGGGGCTCCATGGCTACACCTTC	TRBV5-1	-	many	TRBJ1-2
CASSQQGVSAEAFF	TGTGCCAGCAGCCAACAGGGGGTTAGCGCTGAAGCTTTCTTT	TRBV7-9	TRBD1	many	TRBJ1-1
CASTDPRGEAFF	TGTGCCAGCACCGACCCCCGGGGTGAAGCTTTCTTT	TRBV6-2/TRBV6-3	-	many	TRBJ1-1
CVSTGGGHGYTF	TGTGTCAGCACCGGCGGAGGGCATGGCTACACCTTC	TRBV12-3/TRBV12-4	-	many	TRBJ1-2
CASSYEAGGAKNIQYF	TGTGCCAGCAGTTACGAAGCGGGAGGAGCCAAAAACATTCAGTACTTC	TRBV6-5	TRBD2	-	TRBJ2-4
CAIRPLWASGNTIYF	TGTGCCATCAGGCCTCTATGGGCCTCTGGAAACACCATATATTTT	TRBV10-3	-	-	TRBJ1-3
CASSLAGSRNEQFF	TGTGCCAGCAGCTTAGCCGGGAGCCGCAATGAGCAGTTCTTC	TRBV7-2	-	many	TRBJ2-1
CSARGGGGRNTGELFF	TGCAGTGCTAGAGGAGGGGGGGGTCGAAACACCGGGGAGCTGTTTTTT	TRBV20-1	-	many	TRBJ2-2
CSARGVYGYTF	TGCAGTGCTAGAGGGGTCTATGGCTACACCTTC	TRBV20-1	-	many	TRBJ1-2
CSAPPMAVREDYGYTF	TGCAGTGCTCCACCCATGGCAGTCAGGGAGGATTATGGCTACACCTTC	TRBV20-1	-	many	TRBJ1-2
CSASGSLRETQYF	TGCAGTGCTAGCGGTTCGCTGCGGGAGACCCAGTACTTC	TRBV20-1	-	many	TRBJ2-5
CATSGQPTDTQYF	TGTGCCACCAGTGGGCAACCCACAGATACGCAGTATTTT	TRBV24-1	-	many	TRBJ2-3
CASSLFAGMRETQYF	TGCGCCAGCAGCTTGTTCGCGGGAATGCGAGAGACCCAGTACTTC	TRBV5-1	-	-	TRBJ2-5
CSARPRGRAGYEQYF	TGCAGTGCTAGACCACGCGGGAGGGCCGGGTACGAGCAGTACTTC	TRBV20-1	TRBD2	-	TRBJ2-7
CASSQEWAGGPYEQYF	TGTGCCAGCAGCCAAGAGTGGGCGGGAGGGCCCTACGAGCAGTACTTC	TRBV3-1	TRBD2	many	TRBJ2-7
CASSWTRNNEQFF	TGTGCCAGCAGCTGGACTAGGAACAATGAGCAGTTCTTC	TRBV2	TRBD2	many	TRBJ2-1
CASSPDPGASDTQYF	TGTGCCAGCAGCCCAGACCCAGGGGCGTCAGATACGCAGTATTTT	TRBV7-9	-	-	TRBJ2-3
CASSRQVNTGELFF	TGTGCCAGCAGTCGACAGGTGAACACCGGGGAGCTGTTTTTT	TRBV12-3/TRBV12-4	-	many	TRBJ2-2
CASSGGLAGSQFF	TGTGCCAGCAGCGGGGGACTAGCAGGATCACAGTTCTTC	TRBV9	TRBD2	many	TRBJ2-1
CSARALAGVDEQFF	TGCAGTGCTAGAGCGCTAGCGGGAGTGGATGAGCAGTTCTTC	TRBV20-1	TRBD2	many	TRBJ2-1
CASSQAGSPPYEQYF	TGCGCCAGCAGCCAGGCAGGGTCTCCCCCATACGAGCAGTACTTC	TRBV4-3	-	-	TRBJ2-7
CASSLEPLTGSGNTIYF	TGCGCCAGCAGCTTGGAACCCTTAACAGGGTCTGGAAACACCATATATTTT	TRBV5-1	-	many	TRBJ1-3
CASSFRRGDTQYF	TGTGCCAGCAGTTTTAGGAGGGGTGATACGCAGTATTTT	TRBV27	-	many	TRBJ2-3
CASSETLFLIYGYTF	TGTGCCAGCAGTGAGACGCTATTTCTAATTTATGGCTACACCTTC	TRBV2	-	many	TRBJ1-2
CASSLGAGGPYEQYF	TGTGCCAGCAGCTTAGGTGCGGGAGGGCCCTACGAGCAGTACTTC	TRBV11-3	TRBD2	many	TRBJ2-7
CASRDTTSGMHEQFF	TGTGCCAGCAGAGACACGACTAGCGGGATGCATGAGCAGTTCTTC	TRBV6-1	TRBD2	-	TRBJ2-1
CASSFGGGGTDTQYF	TGTGCCAGCAGTTTTGGAGGGGGCGGCACAGATACGCAGTATTTT	TRBV28	-	many	TRBJ2-3
CASSQAGSYNEQFF	TGTGCCAGCAGCCAAGCGGGATCCTACAATGAGCAGTTCTTC	TRBV14	-	many	TRBJ2-1
CASSLVSGLNEQFF	TGTGCCAGCAGCTTAGTGTCCGGGCTTAATGAGCAGTTCTTC	TRBV11-3	-	many	TRBJ2-1
CASTMSGNTEAFF	TGCGCCAGCACGATGTCCGGGAACACTGAAGCTTTCTTT	TRBV5-1	-	many	TRBJ1-1